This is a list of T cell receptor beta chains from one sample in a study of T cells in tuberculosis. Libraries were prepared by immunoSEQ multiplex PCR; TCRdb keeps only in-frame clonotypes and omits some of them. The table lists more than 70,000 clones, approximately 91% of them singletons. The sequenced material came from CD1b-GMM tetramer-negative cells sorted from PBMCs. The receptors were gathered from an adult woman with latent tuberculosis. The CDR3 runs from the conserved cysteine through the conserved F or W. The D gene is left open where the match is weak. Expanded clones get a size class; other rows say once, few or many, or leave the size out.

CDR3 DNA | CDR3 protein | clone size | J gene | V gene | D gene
TGTGCCAGCAAAGGCGGAACGAGAGACTACGAGCAGTACTTC | CASKGGTRDYEQYF | NA | TRBJ2-7 | TRBV2 | NA
TGTGCCAGCAAGGGGGGGGCGTCCGGGGAGCTGTTTTTT | CASKGGASGELFF | NA | TRBJ2-2 | TRBV2 | NA
TGTGCCAGCAGTCCACCTCTCGGGACTAGCGGGAGGAATGAGCAGTTCTTC | CASSPPLGTSGRNEQFF | NA | TRBJ2-1 | TRBV28 | TRBD2
TGTGCCAGCAGCCAAGATCCCCGGGAGACCCAGTACTTC | CASSQDPRETQYF | once | TRBJ2-5 | TRBV4-2 | NA
TGTGCCAGCAGCCTTCGACCCTCGGACAGGCAAGACTACACCTTC | CASSLRPSDRQDYTF | NA | TRBJ1-2 | TRBV2 | TRBD1
TGTGCCAGTAGTATCGACAGGGGGCCCCCCCCAGATACGCAGTATTTT | CASSIDRGPPPDTQYF | NA | TRBJ2-3 | TRBV19 | TRBD1
TGCGCCAGCCTAGCGGGGGTAAACACCGGGGAGCTGTTTTTT | CASLAGVNTGELFF | NA | TRBJ2-2 | TRBV5-1 | TRBD2
TGCGCCAGCAGCTTGGATTTAGGAGGGGGGGACTTCTCGAACACTGAAGCTTTCTTT | CASSLDLGGGDFSNTEAFF | NA | TRBJ1-1 | TRBV5-1 | NA
TGTGCCAGCAGTTACTTTAGGGACAGGGTGAACACTGAAGCTTTCTTT | CASSYFRDRVNTEAFF | NA | TRBJ1-1 | TRBV6-6 | TRBD1
TGTGCCAGCAGCTGGCAGGTGGGGCGCACTGAAGCTTTCTTT | CASSWQVGRTEAFF | few | TRBJ1-1 | TRBV5-4 | NA
TGTGCCAGCAGTTACTCGGAGGGGGCTGAAAAACTGTTTTTT | CASSYSEGAEKLFF | NA | TRBJ1-4 | TRBV6-5 | TRBD1
TGTGCCAGCAGTAAAAGGCCCGGACAGGGCGGGGGCTACACCTTC | CASSKRPGQGGGYTF | NA | TRBJ1-2 | TRBV6-5 | TRBD1
TGTGCCAGCCACACTCCAGGGGTGGGGGCCAACGTCCTGACTTTC | CASHTPGVGANVLTF | NA | TRBJ2-6 | TRBV6-5 | NA
TGTGCCAGCAGCGGTACAGGGGGCTACAGAGATACGCAGTATTTT | CASSGTGGYRDTQYF | few | TRBJ2-3 | TRBV7-9 | TRBD1
TGTGCCAGCAGTTTTTTCGGCCTAGCGGAAATCACCGGGGAGCTGTTTTTT | CASSFFGLAEITGELFF | NA | TRBJ2-2 | TRBV27 | TRBD2
TGTGCCACCAGCAGAGGTTGGAGCTACACAGATACGCAGTATTTT | CATSRGWSYTDTQYF | NA | TRBJ2-3 | TRBV15 | NA
TGTGCCAGCGACAGGGTTAACACCGGGGAGCTGTTTTTT | CASDRVNTGELFF | NA | TRBJ2-2 | TRBV2 | TRBD1
TGTGCCAGCAGCCAAAGCGGGGGGGCGCAAGAGACCCAGTACTTC | CASSQSGGAQETQYF | NA | TRBJ2-5 | TRBV7-6 | TRBD2